A selection of T cell receptor beta chains follows, all from one sample in a study of Tregs in tolerant kidney transplant recipients. TCRdb keeps only in-frame clones here, not all; method: immunoSEQ multiplex PCR. The sample carries about 240,000 clones, approximately 83% recorded once. Sequencing was carried out using CD4+ T cells from blood. The receptors originated from a human donor in good health. CDR3s include the opening cysteine and the closing phenylalanine or tryptophan. D genes are given only for firm matches. Only part of the rows carry a size: once, few, many, or a class if the clone is expanded.

abundance: NA; d_gene: NA; v_gene: TRBV6-5; j_gene: TRBJ2-7; CDR3aa: CASNSQGASYEQYF; CDR3nt: TGTGCCAGCAATTCCCAGGGCGCCTCCTACGAGCAGTACTTC
abundance: once; d_gene: NA; v_gene: TRBV11-3; j_gene: TRBJ2-5; CDR3aa: CASSPDTGQETQYF; CDR3nt: TGTGCCAGCAGCCCGGACACGGGACAAGAGACCCAGTACTTC
abundance: NA; d_gene: NA; v_gene: TRBV30; j_gene: TRBJ1-3; CDR3aa: CAWSVPPDGGRNTIYF; CDR3nt: TGTGCCTGGAGTGTACCGCCCGACGGCGGGAGAAACACCATATATTTT
abundance: NA; d_gene: TRBD1; v_gene: TRBV5-1; j_gene: TRBJ1-2; CDR3aa: CASSANGQGYGYTF; CDR3nt: TGCGCCAGCAGCGCAAACGGACAGGGCTATGGCTACACCTTC
abundance: NA; d_gene: NA; v_gene: TRBV6-5; j_gene: TRBJ1-1; CDR3aa: CASSYSTRGSNTEAFF; CDR3nt: TGTGCCAGCAGTTACAGCACACGCGGGTCGAACACTGAAGCTTTCTTT
abundance: NA; d_gene: TRBD2; v_gene: TRBV5-4; j_gene: TRBJ2-2; CDR3aa: CASSLTSGTTGELFF; CDR3nt: TGTGCCAGCAGCTTGACTAGCGGGACCACCGGGGAGCTGTTTTTT
abundance: NA; d_gene: NA; v_gene: TRBV6-6; j_gene: TRBJ2-2; CDR3aa: CASSYALAGTGELFF; CDR3nt: TGTGCCAGCAGTTATGCCCTCGCGGGGACCGGGGAGCTGTTTTTT
abundance: NA; d_gene: TRBD1; v_gene: TRBV11-3; j_gene: TRBJ2-7; CDR3aa: CASSLRTGKPYEQYF; CDR3nt: TGTGCCAGCAGCTTGCGGACAGGGAAACCTTACGAGCAGTACTTC
abundance: NA; d_gene: NA; v_gene: TRBV5-6; j_gene: TRBJ2-7; CDR3aa: CASSRGRWVYEQYF; CDR3nt: TGTGCCAGCAGCCGTGGTCGCTGGGTCTACGAGCAGTACTTC
abundance: NA; d_gene: NA; v_gene: TRBV2; j_gene: TRBJ2-1; CDR3aa: CASRGGGSYNEQFF; CDR3nt: TGTGCCAGCAGGGGAGGGGGTTCCTACAATGAGCAGTTCTTC
abundance: NA; d_gene: NA; v_gene: TRBV14; j_gene: TRBJ2-3; CDR3aa: CASSQPGGVRGTDTQYF; CDR3nt: TGTGCCAGCAGCCAACCAGGAGGGGTTCGTGGCACAGATACGCAGTATTTT
abundance: NA; d_gene: NA; v_gene: TRBV11-3; j_gene: TRBJ2-7; CDR3aa: CASSRRGAYEQYF; CDR3nt: TGTGCCAGCAGTCGCAGAGGGGCATACGAGCAGTACTTC
abundance: NA; d_gene: TRBD2; v_gene: TRBV7-2; j_gene: TRBJ2-5; CDR3aa: CASSLSRLAGGRGETQYF; CDR3nt: TGTGCCAGCAGCCTCTCCCGACTAGCGGGAGGCCGGGGGGAGACCCAGTACTTC
abundance: NA; d_gene: TRBD1; v_gene: TRBV18; j_gene: TRBJ1-6; CDR3aa: CASSPRPGGANSPLHF; CDR3nt: TGTGCCAGCTCACCGCGACCAGGGGGCGCAAATTCACCCCTCCACTTT
abundance: NA; d_gene: NA; v_gene: TRBV2; j_gene: TRBJ1-3; CDR3aa: CASSEAQGLGNTIYF; CDR3nt: TGTGCCAGCAGTGAAGCGCAGGGCCTAGGAAACACCATATATTTT
abundance: once; d_gene: NA; v_gene: TRBV5-1; j_gene: TRBJ1-3; CDR3aa: CASSPGPRTNSGNTIYF; CDR3nt: TGCGCCAGCAGCCCCGGGCCGAGGACTAACTCTGGAAACACCATATATTTT
abundance: NA; d_gene: NA; v_gene: TRBV25-1; j_gene: TRBJ1-1; CDR3aa: CASRLQGGNTEAFF; CDR3nt: TGTGCCAGCAGGCTACAGGGTGGGAACACTGAAGCTTTCTTT
abundance: NA; d_gene: NA; v_gene: TRBV19; j_gene: TRBJ2-7; CDR3aa: CASSNRGETYEQYF; CDR3nt: TGTGCCAGTAGTAACCGGGGCGAGACCTACGAGCAGTACTTC
abundance: NA; d_gene: NA; v_gene: TRBV9; j_gene: TRBJ2-5; CDR3aa: CASSSEGAVGETQYF; CDR3nt: TGTGCCAGCAGCTCGGAAGGGGCAGTCGGAGAGACCCAGTACTTC
abundance: once; d_gene: NA; v_gene: TRBV2; j_gene: TRBJ2-7; CDR3aa: CASGTPGQSYEQYF; CDR3nt: TGTGCCAGCGGGACTCCGGGACAGTCCTACGAGCAGTACTTC
abundance: NA; d_gene: NA; v_gene: TRBV6-5; j_gene: TRBJ2-7; CDR3aa: CASSPLLLADEQYF; CDR3nt: TGTGCCAGCAGTCCCCTGTTATTAGCGGACGAGCAGTACTTC
abundance: NA; d_gene: NA; v_gene: TRBV19; j_gene: TRBJ1-1; CDR3aa: CASSRDVTEAFF; CDR3nt: TGTGCCAGTAGTAGGGACGTCACTGAAGCTTTCTTT
abundance: NA; d_gene: NA; v_gene: TRBV27; j_gene: TRBJ1-1; CDR3aa: CASAPKPSEAFF; CDR3nt: TGTGCCAGCGCCCCCAAACCCTCTGAAGCTTTCTTT
abundance: NA; d_gene: NA; v_gene: TRBV5-5; j_gene: TRBJ1-2; CDR3aa: CASSLAPGKGGNYGYTF; CDR3nt: TGTGCCAGCAGCTTGGCCCCCGGGAAGGGAGGGAACTATGGCTACACCTTC
abundance: NA; d_gene: NA; v_gene: TRBV5-1; j_gene: TRBJ1-1; CDR3aa: CASSLEMGMGFMNTEAFF; CDR3nt: TGCGCCAGCAGCTTGGAAATGGGGATGGGTTTCATGAACACTGAAGCTTTCTTT
abundance: NA; d_gene: NA; v_gene: TRBV5-4; j_gene: TRBJ1-2; CDR3aa: CASSLTRRGGYTF; CDR3nt: TGTGCCAGCAGCCTTACAAGGCGGGGTGGCTACACCTTC
abundance: NA; d_gene: NA; v_gene: TRBV6-1; j_gene: TRBJ2-3; CDR3aa: CTQQFGGSTDTQYF; CDR3nt: TGTACCCAACAGTTTGGGGGCAGCACAGATACGCAGTATTTT
abundance: NA; d_gene: NA; v_gene: TRBV6-5; j_gene: TRBJ2-4; CDR3aa: CASSSPGAKNIQYF; CDR3nt: TGTGCCAGCAGTAGCCCCGGGGCCAAAAACATTCAGTACTTC
abundance: NA; d_gene: TRBD1; v_gene: TRBV6-5; j_gene: TRBJ2-5; CDR3aa: CASRSQGAEETQYF; CDR3nt: TGTGCCAGCAGGAGTCAGGGGGCAGAGGAGACCCAGTACTTC
abundance: NA; d_gene: NA; v_gene: TRBV5-1; j_gene: TRBJ2-7; CDR3aa: CASSFNTIMSYEQYF; CDR3nt: TGCGCCAGCAGCTTTAACACGATAATGTCCTACGAGCAGTACTTC
abundance: NA; d_gene: TRBD2; v_gene: TRBV27; j_gene: TRBJ2-7; CDR3aa: CASSLSTGTIVYEQYF; CDR3nt: TGTGCCAGCAGTTTATCGACGGGGACTATTGTCTACGAGCAGTACTTC
abundance: few; d_gene: TRBD1; v_gene: TRBV6-1; j_gene: TRBJ1-2; CDR3aa: CASRDRDGYTF; CDR3nt: TGTGCCAGCAGGGACAGGGATGGCTACACCTTC
abundance: NA; d_gene: NA; v_gene: TRBV5-1; j_gene: TRBJ2-2; CDR3aa: CASSLTGPTGELFF; CDR3nt: TGCGCCAGCAGCTTGACAGGGCCCACCGGGGAGCTGTTTTTT
abundance: NA; d_gene: TRBD1; v_gene: TRBV29-1; j_gene: TRBJ1-1; CDR3aa: CSAQGQTMNTEAFF; CDR3nt: TGCAGCGCGCAGGGACAGACAATGAACACTGAAGCTTTCTTT
abundance: NA; d_gene: TRBD1; v_gene: TRBV5-4; j_gene: TRBJ2-7; CDR3aa: CASSPGQGKGAYEQYF; CDR3nt: TGTGCCAGCAGCCCCGGACAGGGGAAAGGGGCCTACGAGCAGTACTTC
abundance: NA; d_gene: TRBD1; v_gene: TRBV7-8; j_gene: TRBJ2-4; CDR3aa: CASSLGTALTLAKNIQYF; CDR3nt: TGTGCCAGCAGCCTCGGGACAGCTTTAACCCTAGCCAAAAACATTCAGTACTTC
abundance: NA; d_gene: TRBD2; v_gene: TRBV25-1; j_gene: TRBJ2-1; CDR3aa: CASRRGGSTGNEQFF; CDR3nt: TGTGCCAGCAGGCGGGGCGGGAGTACGGGCAATGAGCAGTTCTTC
abundance: NA; d_gene: TRBD2; v_gene: TRBV19; j_gene: TRBJ2-1; CDR3aa: CASRLAGAVSSYNEQFF; CDR3nt: TGTGCCAGTAGACTAGCGGGGGCCGTAAGCTCCTACAATGAGCAGTTCTTC
abundance: NA; d_gene: TRBD1; v_gene: TRBV19; j_gene: TRBJ1-4; CDR3aa: CASSKPPSTGTEKLFF; CDR3nt: TGTGCCAGTAGTAAGCCCCCGTCGACAGGGACTGAAAAACTGTTTTTT
abundance: NA; d_gene: NA; v_gene: TRBV4-1; j_gene: TRBJ1-4; CDR3aa: CASSLLTTGEKLFF; CDR3nt: TGCGCCAGCAGTCTGTTAACCACGGGGGAAAAACTGTTTTTT
abundance: NA; d_gene: TRBD1; v_gene: TRBV19; j_gene: TRBJ1-3; CDR3aa: CASSTQGAEGNTIYF; CDR3nt: TGTGCCAGTAGTACCCAGGGGGCGGAAGGAAACACCATATATTTT
abundance: NA; d_gene: NA; v_gene: TRBV9; j_gene: TRBJ1-3; CDR3aa: CASSGSSSGNTIYF; CDR3nt: TGTGCCAGCAGCGGATCAAGCTCTGGAAACACCATATATTTT
abundance: few; d_gene: NA; v_gene: TRBV7-3; j_gene: TRBJ1-5; CDR3aa: CASSLDGNQPQHF; CDR3nt: TGTGCCAGCAGCTTAGACGGCAATCAGCCCCAGCATTTT
abundance: NA; d_gene: NA; v_gene: TRBV9; j_gene: TRBJ1-1; CDR3aa: CASSPRGQGSAEAFF; CDR3nt: TGTGCCAGCAGCCCCAGAGGGCAGGGGAGCGCTGAAGCTTTCTTT